This T cell receptor beta chain originates from a study of PD-1 blockade in classical Hodgkin lymphoma. Study background: Patients were infused with nivolumab 3 mg/kg every 2 weeks.

About this clone: What it binds is unknown.

Time point specified: cycle 4 day 1 (C4D1), after six to seven weeks of nivolumab. Each of the patients experienced relapse following autologous stem cell transplantation, and their brentuximab vedotin exposure differed. The best responses consisted of complete response, partial response or progressive disease. In germline, CDR1 is SGHKS, CDR2 YYEKEE (reference sequence). The V end was cut by 4 bases, the J end by 6 bases, with 7 bases between. There are 12 residues in the CDR3. Clones were read by immunoSEQ multiplex PCR, and TCRdb kept only the in-frame ones, dropping some. The table has about 21,000 clones, about 84% seen once. Study outcomes and limitations: Baseline diversity resembling that of newly diagnosed patients was seen in complete responders. The CD4+ diversity rise by C4D1 was clearest in complete responders.

The gene calls are TRBV5-5 and TRBJ2-2; D unresolved. Source: peripheral blood mononuclear cells (PBMCs), taken before the fourth cycle of nivolumab. The receptor's source is a human donor with classical Hodgkin lymphoma. The CDR3 DNA reads as TGTGCCAGCAGCCCAGGACCCGGGGAGCTGTTTTTT. As protein: CASSPGPGELFF.